This TCR beta chain was recovered during a study of spatial heterogeneity in lung cancer. Individually, TCR cDNA molecules were each labelled with a unique molecular identifier. MiXCR was run by TCRdb on the 5' RACE reads, yielding one entry per CDR3 protein. The table includes approximately 92,000 distinct CDR3 sequences, 10% to 15% detected once. Overall study results and limits: Among blood samples, ubiquitous expanded tumor TCRs appeared more at resection than at follow-up.

Time point given: sample taken at primary tumor resection. The authors sequenced whole RNA from tumor, nontumor lung or frozen PBMC without sorting. On this clonotype itself: Its antigen is currently unknown.

The germline V gene encodes CDR1 ENHRY and CDR2 SYGVKD. V lost 3 bases, J lost 7 bases, and 11 bases stayed unmatched. The CDR3 sequence is 15 residues long. The sequenced sample was PBMCs, obtained at surgery. The TCR sequence derives from a male donor with early-stage non-small cell lung cancer. The J gene is TRBJ1-1, the V gene TRBV10-3; 7 bases are shared with TRBD1. This CDR3 reads CAISDVRQGKVEAFF. The CDR3 coding sequence is TGTGCCATCAGTGACGTGCGACAGGGTAAGGTTGAAGCTTTCTTT.